Sequencing of this T cell receptor (beta chain) was carried out in a study of blood T cells in healthy people across ages. As to this clonotype: The junction shows a germline mismatch at one end, possibly a read error.

The CDR3 has 15 amino acids. Germline assignment: CDR1 SGHAT and CDR2 FQNNGV. A second about 6 to 12 cycle PCR used barcoded and J-beta primers. TCRdb reprocessed the 5' RACE reads via MiXCR and lists one record per CDR3 protein. The repertoire holds approximately 1.5 million distinct CDR3 sequences, with roughly two fifths as singletons. The chain combines TRBV11-2 with TRBJ2-1; 7 bases agree with TRBD1. The source of this sequence is a woman aged 18-29 years in good health. Sequences were obtained from blood. Here the CDR3 DNA reads TGTGCCAACAGCTTAGGGGGCCCCTCCTACAATGAGCAGTTCTTC. It translates to CANSLGGPSYNEQFF.